The clone carrying this TCR beta chain was detected once. Antigen unknown. The method was immunoSEQ multiplex PCR; TCRdb's version includes in-frame clones alone and lacks a portion of them. This sample yields more than 90,000 clones, of which about 79% are seen a single time; about 1.5% belongs to the top ten. The source of the sample is a study of OX40 agonist ivuxolimab in advanced cancers. Study-wide context: Aged about 20 to 85 with a mean of approximately 60 years, they were more than 80% male. About 40% of patients had received prior checkpoint inhibitor therapy. Study-wide findings and caveats: Dosing at 0.1 to 3.0 mg/kg was accompanied by clonal expansion of CD4+ and CD8+ blood T cells by week 6. The average count of expanded clones was higher among CD8+ T cells than among CD4+.

Trimming took 7 bases from V and 12 from J, leaving 19 bases between them. CDR3 length equals 13 residues. Germline V gene lookup returns CDR1 LGHNT and CDR2 FRNRAP. The source is an adult with an advanced solid tumor such as melanoma, head and neck, liver or kidney cancer. V is TRBV12-5 and J is TRBJ2-1, with a possible D match to TRBD2 (6 bases). Sequencing was performed on CD4+ or CD8+ T cells sorted from blood, taken in a trial of the OX40 agonist ivuxolimab. Written as DNA, the CDR3 is TGTGCTAGTGCCATGGAGGGCGGCCGAGGGCAGTTCTTC. Translated, it gives CASAMEGGRGQFF.